This TCR beta chain appears in the sequencing data of a study of blood T cell repertoires in COVID-19. The CDR3 has 13 residues. V was shortened by 6 bases and J by 2 bases, with 11 bases between the two germline ends. Germline V gene sequence: CDR1 MNHEY, CDR2 SVGEGT. Patients of the Seattle cohort, enrolled during active infection, were followed longitudinally. This table comes from immunoSEQ multiplex PCR, and its TCRdb copy is limited to in-frame clones, with some not included. Among under 200,000 clones listed, over 80% were seen once. This chain links TRBV6-2 or TRBV6-3 with TRBJ2-7; a weak D match, TRBD1 (5 bases). The sample was peripheral blood. The receptor was isolated from a man in his sixties with COVID-19, enrolled during active disease. CDR3 loop: CASSSRQTYEQYF. Here the CDR3 DNA reads TGTGCCAGCAGCTCAAGACAGACCTACGAGCAGTACTTC.